The sample holds many counts of the clone carrying this T cell receptor (beta chain). The antigen is not known. The record originates from a study of T cell repertoires in cytomegalovirus infection. Study summary: Use of recently identified HLA-C-restricted and well-studied HLA-B-restricted CMV epitopes was part of the study.

Study-level results: The response measured ex vivo was dominated by TCR beta clonotypes (HLA-C-restricted and CMV-specific). Cumulative public TCR beta family frequency identified CMV carriers with the relevant HLA.

The CDR3 runs 15 residues. The ends were cut back, 4 bases at V and 2 bases at J, with 14 bases in the middle. The V gene's germline CDR1 is SEHNR and CDR2 FQNEAQ (reference sequence). TCRdb recomputed calls from the reads with MiXCR, one row per CDR3 protein. The sample lists approximately 83,000 distinct CDR3 sequences, about 24% occurring once. The chain carries TRBV7-9 and TRBJ2-5, with D unclear. The TCR was taken from a human donor in good health (CMV status not recorded). Some clones in this sample may be carry-over from other donors' samples. This specimen consisted of CD8+ T cells from cultured PBMCs, obtained from culture after CMV antigen stimulation. The CDR3 region has the DNA TGTGCCAGCAGCTCACCGGACGGAATACAAGAGACCCAGTACTTC. Translating gives CASSSPDGIQETQYF. Combining the CDR3 with reference TRBV7-9 and TRBJ2-5 gives the whole variable domain DTGVSQNPRHKITKRGQNVTFRCDPISEHNRLYWYRQTLGQGPEFLTYFQNEAQLEKSRLLSDRFSAERPKGSFSTLEIQRTEQGDSAMYLCASSSPDGIQETQYFGPGTRLLVL.